This T cell receptor beta chain was profiled in a study of vaccination effects on CD4 cells after COVID-19. On the study more broadly: Post-vaccine specimens arrived a median 72 days past the second dose.

In this sample, this clone turned up a few times. Antigen specificity is unknown. The method was immunoSEQ multiplex PCR; TCRdb's version includes in-frame clones alone and lacks a portion of them. The table has tens of thousands of clones, 70% to 75% seen once. The germline gives CDR1 LNHDA, CDR2 SQIVND (reference sequence). Deletions cut 4 bases from V and 4 bases from J, with 7 bases between. This CDR3 is 12 amino acids long. Broader study findings: Among infection- and vaccine-induced clones, marked clonal contraction occurred late after vaccination.

CD4+ T cells specific for antigen were expanded with viral peptide pools by the ViraFEST assay before sequencing. At the end of around eleven days of culture, CD4+ T cells were isolated. All participants had two doses of either the BNT162b2 or mRNA-1273 vaccine. None of these healthy vaccinees had been infected with SARS-CoV-2 before vaccination. Fewer than 2.5 million PBMC were seeded per well and grown in the presence of 9 to 10 IU/ml IL-2 and about 10 ug/ml peptides. This receptor was identified in a human donor who received a COVID-19 vaccine. The chain employs TRBV19 and TRBJ1-2; D remains unclear. The material was CD4+ T cells from PBMCs cultured with HCoV-229E spike peptides, obtained after COVID-19 vaccination. DNA of the CDR3: TGTGCCAGTAGTAATTTTGGCTATGGCTACACCTTC. Its translation: CASSNFGYGYTF.